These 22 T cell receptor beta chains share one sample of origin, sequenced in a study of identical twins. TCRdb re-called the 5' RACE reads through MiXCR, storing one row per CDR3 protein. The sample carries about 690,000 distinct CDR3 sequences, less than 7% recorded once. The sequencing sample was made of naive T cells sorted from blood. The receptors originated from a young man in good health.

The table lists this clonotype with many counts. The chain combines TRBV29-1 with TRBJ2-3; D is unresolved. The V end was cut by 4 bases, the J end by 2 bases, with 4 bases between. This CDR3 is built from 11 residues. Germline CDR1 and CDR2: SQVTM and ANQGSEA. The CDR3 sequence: CSVATTDTQYF. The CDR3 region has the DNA TGCAGCGTTGCTACCACAGATACGCAGTATTTT.

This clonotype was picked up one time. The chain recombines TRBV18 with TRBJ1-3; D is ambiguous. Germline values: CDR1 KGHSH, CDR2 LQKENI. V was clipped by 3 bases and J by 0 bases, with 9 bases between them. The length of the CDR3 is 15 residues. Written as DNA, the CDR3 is TGTGCCAGCTCACCTCGCTCGAGCTCTGGAAACACCATATATTTT. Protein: CASSPRSSSGNTIYF.

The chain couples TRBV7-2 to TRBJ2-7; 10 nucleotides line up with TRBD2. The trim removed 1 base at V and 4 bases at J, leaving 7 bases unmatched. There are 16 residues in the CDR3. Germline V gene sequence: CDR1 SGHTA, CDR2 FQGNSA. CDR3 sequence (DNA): TGTGCCAGCAGCTTAGTGGTAGCGGGAGGACGGTACGAGCAGTACTTC. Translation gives CASSLVVAGGRYEQYF.

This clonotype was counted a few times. The CDR3 sequence is CASSVEGVSGGEQYF. The CDR3 DNA sequence: TGTGCCAGCAGCGTAGAGGGGGTTTCGGGAGGCGAGCAGTACTTC. The chain employs TRBV9 and TRBJ2-7; weak D call: TRBD2 (7 bases). CDR1 SGDLS and CDR2 YYNGEE come from the germline V gene. The V and J ends lost 0 bases and 6 bases respectively, with 16 bases between them. CDR3 size: 15 residues.

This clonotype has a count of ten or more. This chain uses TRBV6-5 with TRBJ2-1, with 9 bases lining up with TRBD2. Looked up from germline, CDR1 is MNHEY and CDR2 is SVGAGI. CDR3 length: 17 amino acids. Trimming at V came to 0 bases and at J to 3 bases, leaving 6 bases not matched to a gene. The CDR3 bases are TGTGCCAGCAGTTACTCGGATCTAGCGGGAATCTACAATGAGCAGTTCTTC. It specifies CASSYSDLAGIYNEQFF.

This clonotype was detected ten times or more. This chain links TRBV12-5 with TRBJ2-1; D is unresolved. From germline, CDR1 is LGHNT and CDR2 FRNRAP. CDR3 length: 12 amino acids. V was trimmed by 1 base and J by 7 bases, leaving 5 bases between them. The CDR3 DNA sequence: TGTGCTAGTGGTTTGGAAATGAATGAGCAGTTCTTC. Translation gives CASGLEMNEQFF.

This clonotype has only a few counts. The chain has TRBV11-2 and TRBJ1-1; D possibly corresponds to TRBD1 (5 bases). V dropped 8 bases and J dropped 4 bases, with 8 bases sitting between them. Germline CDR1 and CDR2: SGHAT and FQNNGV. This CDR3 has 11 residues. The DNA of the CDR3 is TGTGCCAGCGGGGCGCGCACTGAAGCTTTCTTT. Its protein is CASGARTEAFF.

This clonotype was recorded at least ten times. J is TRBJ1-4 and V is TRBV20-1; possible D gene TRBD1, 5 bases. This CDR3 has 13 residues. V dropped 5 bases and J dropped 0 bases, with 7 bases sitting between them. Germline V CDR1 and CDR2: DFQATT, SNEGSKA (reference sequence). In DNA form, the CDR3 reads TGCAGTGCTCGACAGACAACTAATGAAAAACTGTTTTTT. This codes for CSARQTTNEKLFF.

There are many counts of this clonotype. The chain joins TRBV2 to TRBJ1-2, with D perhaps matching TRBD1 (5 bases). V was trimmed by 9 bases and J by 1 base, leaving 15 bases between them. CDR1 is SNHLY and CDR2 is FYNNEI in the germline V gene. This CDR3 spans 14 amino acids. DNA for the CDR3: TGTGCCAGGAACGACAGAGAGCGTAACTATGGCTACACCTTC. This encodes CARNDRERNYGYTF.

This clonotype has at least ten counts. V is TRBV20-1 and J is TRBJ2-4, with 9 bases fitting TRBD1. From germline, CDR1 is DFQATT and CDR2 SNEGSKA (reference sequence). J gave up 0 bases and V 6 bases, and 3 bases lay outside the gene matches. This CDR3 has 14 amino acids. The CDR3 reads CSARDREAKNIQYF. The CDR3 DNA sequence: TGCAGTGCGAGGGACAGGGAAGCCAAAAACATTCAGTACTTC.

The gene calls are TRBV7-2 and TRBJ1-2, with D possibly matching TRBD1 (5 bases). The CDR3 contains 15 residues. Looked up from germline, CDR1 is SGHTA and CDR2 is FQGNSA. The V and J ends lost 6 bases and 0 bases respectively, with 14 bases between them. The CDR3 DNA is TGTGCCAGCAGGATAGGGACGGCGGCTAACTATGGCTACACCTTC. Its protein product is CASRIGTAANYGYTF.

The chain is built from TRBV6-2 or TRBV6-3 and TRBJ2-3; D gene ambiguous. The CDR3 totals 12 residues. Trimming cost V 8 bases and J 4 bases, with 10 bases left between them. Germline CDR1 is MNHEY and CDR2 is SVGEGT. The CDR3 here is CASGQIPDTQYF. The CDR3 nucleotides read TGTGCCAGCGGCCAAATCCCAGATACGCAGTATTTT.

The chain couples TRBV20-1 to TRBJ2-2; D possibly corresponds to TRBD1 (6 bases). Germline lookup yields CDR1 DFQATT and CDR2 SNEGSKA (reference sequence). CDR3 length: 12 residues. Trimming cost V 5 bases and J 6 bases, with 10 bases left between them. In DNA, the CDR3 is TGCAGTGCTCAGAAGGGGGCCGGGGAGCTGTTTTTT. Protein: CSAQKGAGELFF.

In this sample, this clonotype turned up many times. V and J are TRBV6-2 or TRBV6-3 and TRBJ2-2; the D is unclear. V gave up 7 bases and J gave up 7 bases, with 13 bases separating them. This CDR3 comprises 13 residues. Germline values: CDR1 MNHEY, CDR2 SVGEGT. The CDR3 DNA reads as TGTGCCAGCACCCTAAGTGGTAGCGGGGAGCTGTTTTTT. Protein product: CASTLSGSGELFF.

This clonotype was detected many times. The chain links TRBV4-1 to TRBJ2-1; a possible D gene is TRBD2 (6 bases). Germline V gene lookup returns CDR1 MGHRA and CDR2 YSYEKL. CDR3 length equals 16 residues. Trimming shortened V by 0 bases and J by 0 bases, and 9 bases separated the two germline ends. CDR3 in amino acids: CASSQEIAVSYNEQFF. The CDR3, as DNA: TGCGCCAGCAGCCAAGAAATAGCGGTCTCCTACAATGAGCAGTTCTTC.

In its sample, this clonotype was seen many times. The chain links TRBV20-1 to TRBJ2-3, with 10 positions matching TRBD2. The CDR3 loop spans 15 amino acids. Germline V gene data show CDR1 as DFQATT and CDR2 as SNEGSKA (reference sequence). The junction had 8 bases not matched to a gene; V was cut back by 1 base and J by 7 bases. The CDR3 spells CSARAASGGLNTQYF. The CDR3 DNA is TGCAGTGCTAGAGCCGCTAGCGGGGGCTTGAATACGCAGTATTTT.

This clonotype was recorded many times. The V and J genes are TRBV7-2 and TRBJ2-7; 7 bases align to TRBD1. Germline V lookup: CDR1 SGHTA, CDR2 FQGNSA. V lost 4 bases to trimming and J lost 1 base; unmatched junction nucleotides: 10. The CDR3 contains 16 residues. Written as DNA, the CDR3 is TGTGCCAGCAGCTGGAGTGGGGGACAGCTTTCCTACGAGCAGTACTTC. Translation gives CASSWSGGQLSYEQYF.

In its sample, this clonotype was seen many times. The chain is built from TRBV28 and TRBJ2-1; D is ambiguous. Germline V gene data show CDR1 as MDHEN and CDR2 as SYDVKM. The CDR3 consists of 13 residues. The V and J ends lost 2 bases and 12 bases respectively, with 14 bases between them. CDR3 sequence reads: CASSLTVLWGQFF. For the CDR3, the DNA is TGTGCCAGCAGTTTAACAGTACTCTGGGGGCAGTTCTTC.

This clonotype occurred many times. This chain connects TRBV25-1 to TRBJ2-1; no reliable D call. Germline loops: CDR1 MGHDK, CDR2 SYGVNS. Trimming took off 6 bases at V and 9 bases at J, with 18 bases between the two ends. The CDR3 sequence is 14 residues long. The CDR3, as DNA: TGTGCCAGCAGAGGCAAGCCCGGTCCTCGTGAGCAGTTCTTC. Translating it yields CASRGKPGPREQFF. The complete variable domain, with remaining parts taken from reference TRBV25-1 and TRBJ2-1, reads EADIYQTPRYLVIGTGKKITLECSQTMGHDKMYWYQQDPGMELHLIHYSYGVNSTEKGDLSSESTVSRIRTEHFPLTLESARPSHTSQYLCASRGKPGPREQFFGPGTRLTVL.

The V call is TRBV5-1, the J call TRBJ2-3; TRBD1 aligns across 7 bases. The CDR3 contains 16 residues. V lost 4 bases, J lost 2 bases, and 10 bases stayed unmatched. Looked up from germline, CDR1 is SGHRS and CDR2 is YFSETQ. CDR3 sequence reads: CASSRDSGTATDTQYF. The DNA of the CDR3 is TGCGCCAGCAGCCGAGACTCCGGGACAGCCACAGATACGCAGTATTTT. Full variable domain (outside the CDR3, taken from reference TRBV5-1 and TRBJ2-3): KAGVTQTPRYLIKTRGQQVTLSCSPISGHRSVSWYQQTPGQGLQFLFEYFSETQRNKGNFPGRFSGRQFSNSRSEMNVSTLELGDSALYLCASSRDSGTATDTQYFGPGTRLTVL.

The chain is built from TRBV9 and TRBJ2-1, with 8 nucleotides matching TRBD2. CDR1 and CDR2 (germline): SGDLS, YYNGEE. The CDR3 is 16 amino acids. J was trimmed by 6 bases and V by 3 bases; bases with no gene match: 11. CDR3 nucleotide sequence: TGTGCCAGCAGCGCTTCGTCGGCCGGGAGGGGCAATGAGCAGTTCTTC. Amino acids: CASSASSAGRGNEQFF.

The CDR3 sequence: CASTRLAGGDEQFF. The CDR3 region has the DNA TGTGCCAGCACCAGACTAGCGGGAGGCGATGAGCAGTTCTTC. The rearrangement links TRBV27 to TRBJ2-1, with 13 bases identical to TRBD2. Germline V CDR1 and CDR2: MNHEY, SMNVEV (reference sequence). Unmatched junction bases numbered 5, after V lost 7 bases and J lost 8 bases. CDR3 length: 14 residues.